The clone carrying this T cell receptor beta chain occurred once. The data are from a study of control samples from healthy donors and cancer patients. This table comes from immunoSEQ multiplex PCR, and its TCRdb copy is limited to in-frame clones, with some not included. In the table there are 90,000 to 110,000 clones, around nine tenths of which are singletons. The V gene's germline CDR1 is LGHNA and CDR2 YSLEER. CDR3 length: 16 residues. V was clipped by 1 base and J by 1 base, with 11 bases between them. The genes are TRBV4-3 and TRBJ1-3; D remains unclear. Input material: blood. The sequence came from a woman aged 50 to 60 in good health. Here the CDR3 DNA reads TGCGCCAGCAGCCAAGCAGATACAAGATCTGGAAACACCATATATTTT. This gives the protein CASSQADTRSGNTIYF.